The rows below give T cell receptor beta chains drawn from one sample of a study of blood T cell repertoires in COVID-19. The repertoire was sequenced with immunoSEQ multiplex PCR; TCRdb's copy has only in-frame clones and lacks some. Found here are about 49,000 clones, 68% of them singletons; the top ten hold roughly 10%. Source material: peripheral blood. The receptors here all came from a woman between 65 and 79 years old with acute or convalescent COVID-19. Each CDR3 is given with its conserved first and last residue. D genes are given only for firm matches. Where a row states a size, it is once, few, many or the class of an expanded clone; other rows omit it.

clone size: NA
J gene: TRBJ2-5
D gene: TRBD1
V gene: TRBV5-1
CDR3 protein: CASSTDRGSSETQYF
CDR3 DNA: TGCGCCAGCAGCACGGACAGGGGGTCTTCAGAGACCCAGTACTTC

clone size: NA
J gene: TRBJ2-2
D gene: NA
V gene: TRBV6-1
CDR3 protein: CASSEAGVGTGELFF
CDR3 DNA: TGTGCCAGCAGTGAAGCGGGAGTGGGAACCGGGGAGCTGTTTTTT

clone size: NA
J gene: TRBJ2-7
D gene: NA
V gene: TRBV27
CDR3 protein: CASSLGGGYEQYF
CDR3 DNA: TGTGCCAGCAGTTTGGGAGGGGGCTACGAGCAGTACTTC

clone size: NA
J gene: TRBJ2-3
D gene: TRBD1
V gene: TRBV5-1
CDR3 protein: CASSSGQGNSDTQYF
CDR3 DNA: TGCGCCAGCAGCTCGGGACAGGGTAATTCAGATACGCAGTATTTT

clone size: NA
J gene: TRBJ1-1
D gene: NA
V gene: TRBV5-1
CDR3 protein: CASSQNLGGNTEAFF
CDR3 DNA: TGCGCCAGCAGCCAAAACTTAGGGGGGAACACTGAAGCTTTCTTT

clone size: NA
J gene: TRBJ2-3
D gene: TRBD2
V gene: TRBV3-1/TRBV3-2
CDR3 protein: CASSQAGTSDFSTDTQYF
CDR3 DNA: TGTGCCAGCAGCCAAGCCGGGACTAGCGATTTCAGCACAGATACGCAGTATTTT

clone size: NA
J gene: TRBJ2-7
D gene: NA
V gene: TRBV7-2
CDR3 protein: CASSSGTFYEQYF
CDR3 DNA: TGTGCCAGCAGCTCCGGGACTTTCTACGAGCAGTACTTC

clone size: few
J gene: TRBJ1-6
D gene: NA
V gene: TRBV6-1
CDR3 protein: CASSDQGKRGPLHF
CDR3 DNA: TGTGCCAGCAGTGACCAGGGGAAAAGAGGACCCCTCCACTTT

clone size: few
J gene: TRBJ1-2
D gene: NA
V gene: TRBV12-3/TRBV12-4
CDR3 protein: CASSPGYGYTF
CDR3 DNA: TGTGCCAGCAGTCCAGGGTATGGCTACACCTTC

clone size: NA
J gene: TRBJ1-2
D gene: NA
V gene: TRBV11-2
CDR3 protein: CASSLDGRAGANYGYTF
CDR3 DNA: TGTGCCAGCAGCTTAGATGGGAGGGCAGGGGCTAACTATGGCTACACCTTC

clone size: NA
J gene: TRBJ1-1
D gene: NA
V gene: TRBV18
CDR3 protein: CASSPGGLDTEAFF
CDR3 DNA: TGTGCCAGCTCACCAGGAGGGCTGGACACTGAAGCTTTCTTT

clone size: NA
J gene: TRBJ1-4
D gene: NA
V gene: TRBV27
CDR3 protein: CASSLTGFGEKLFF
CDR3 DNA: TGTGCCAGCAGCTTAACAGGGTTCGGCGAAAAACTGTTTTTT

clone size: NA
J gene: TRBJ2-2
D gene: NA
V gene: TRBV7-2
CDR3 protein: CASSYGQTANTGELFF
CDR3 DNA: TGTGCCAGCAGCTACGGACAGACAGCGAACACCGGGGAGCTGTTTTTT

clone size: few
J gene: TRBJ2-7
D gene: NA
V gene: TRBV19
CDR3 protein: CASSIKGSGLGEQYF
CDR3 DNA: TGTGCCAGTAGTATAAAAGGTAGCGGCCTCGGGGAGCAGTACTTC

clone size: NA
J gene: TRBJ2-1
D gene: TRBD2
V gene: TRBV9
CDR3 protein: CASSVGAGVPYNEQFF
CDR3 DNA: TGTGCCAGCAGCGTAGGAGCGGGAGTGCCCTACAATGAGCAGTTCTTC

clone size: NA
J gene: TRBJ2-1
D gene: NA
V gene: TRBV5-4
CDR3 protein: CASSTAGASYNEQFF
CDR3 DNA: TGTGCCAGCAGCACGGCGGGGGCAAGTTACAATGAGCAGTTCTTC

clone size: NA
J gene: TRBJ1-1
D gene: NA
V gene: TRBV9
CDR3 protein: CASSVSGMNTEAFF
CDR3 DNA: TGTGCCAGCAGCGTTTCAGGAATGAACACTGAAGCTTTCTTT

clone size: NA
J gene: TRBJ1-4
D gene: NA
V gene: TRBV28
CDR3 protein: CASSNTGMNEKLFF
CDR3 DNA: TGTGCCAGCAGTAATACAGGGATGAATGAAAAACTGTTTTTT

clone size: once
J gene: TRBJ2-1
D gene: NA
V gene: TRBV6-4
CDR3 protein: CASSDSLAISSYNEQFF
CDR3 DNA: TGTGCCAGCAGTGACTCTTTAGCTATAAGCTCCTACAATGAGCAGTTCTTC

clone size: few
J gene: TRBJ1-6
D gene: TRBD1
V gene: TRBV28
CDR3 protein: CASYRGRTYNSPLHF
CDR3 DNA: TGTGCCAGCTACAGGGGGCGGACCTATAATTCACCCCTCCACTTT

clone size: once
J gene: TRBJ2-6
D gene: NA
V gene: TRBV5-6
CDR3 protein: CASSLGAPGANVLTF
CDR3 DNA: TGTGCCAGCAGCTTGGGGGCCCCTGGGGCCAACGTCCTGACTTTC

clone size: NA
J gene: TRBJ2-7
D gene: NA
V gene: TRBV30
CDR3 protein: CAWSVLGGAYEQYF
CDR3 DNA: TGTGCCTGGAGTGTACTTGGGGGCGCCTACGAGCAGTACTTC

clone size: once
J gene: TRBJ2-6
D gene: NA
V gene: TRBV19
CDR3 protein: CASSPGHKNSGANVLTF
CDR3 DNA: TGTGCCAGTAGTCCGGGACACAAGAACTCTGGGGCCAACGTCCTGACTTTC

clone size: NA
J gene: TRBJ2-3
D gene: NA
V gene: TRBV3-1/TRBV3-2
CDR3 protein: CASSQGLEDTQYF
CDR3 DNA: TGTGCCAGCAGCCAAGGATTGGAGGATACGCAGTATTTT

clone size: few
J gene: TRBJ2-7
D gene: NA
V gene: TRBV5-6
CDR3 protein: CASSLVTLGEQYF
CDR3 DNA: TGTGCCAGCAGCTTGGTGACACTCGGCGAGCAGTACTTC

clone size: many
J gene: TRBJ1-2
D gene: TRBD1
V gene: TRBV3-1/TRBV3-2
CDR3 protein: CASSPDSGGGYTF
CDR3 DNA: TGTGCCAGCAGCCCCGACTCAGGGGGCGGCTACACCTTC

clone size: NA
J gene: TRBJ2-1
D gene: TRBD1
V gene: TRBV6-5
CDR3 protein: CATRDRIYNEQFF
CDR3 DNA: TGTGCCACCCGGGACAGAATTTACAATGAGCAGTTCTTC

clone size: NA
J gene: TRBJ1-4
D gene: NA
V gene: TRBV6-6
CDR3 protein: CASSSRGDYEKLFF
CDR3 DNA: TGTGCCAGCAGTTCCCGGGGGGATTATGAAAAACTGTTTTTT

clone size: NA
J gene: TRBJ1-2
D gene: NA
V gene: TRBV15
CDR3 protein: CATSRVEIPYGYTF
CDR3 DNA: TGTGCCACCAGCAGAGTGGAGATCCCCTATGGCTACACCTTC

clone size: NA
J gene: TRBJ1-3
D gene: NA
V gene: TRBV3-1/TRBV3-2
CDR3 protein: CASSQEIRNTIYF
CDR3 DNA: TGTGCCAGCAGCCAAGAAATCAGAAACACCATATATTTT

clone size: NA
J gene: TRBJ2-1
D gene: NA
V gene: TRBV27
CDR3 protein: CASSSGNREQFF
CDR3 DNA: TGTGCCAGCAGTTCAGGGAATCGTGAGCAGTTCTTC

clone size: few
J gene: TRBJ2-2
D gene: TRBD2
V gene: TRBV10-3
CDR3 protein: CAISESGGAANTGELFF
CDR3 DNA: TGTGCCATCAGTGAGTCCGGGGGGGCCGCGAACACCGGGGAGCTGTTTTTT

clone size: NA
J gene: TRBJ2-3
D gene: NA
V gene: TRBV24-1
CDR3 protein: CATSDFRGRSTDTQYF
CDR3 DNA: TGTGCCACCAGTGATTTTAGGGGAAGGAGCACAGATACGCAGTATTTT

clone size: NA
J gene: TRBJ2-7
D gene: NA
V gene: TRBV19
CDR3 protein: CASRESPGGFHEQYF
CDR3 DNA: TGTGCCAGTAGGGAGTCCCCCGGGGGATTCCACGAGCAGTACTTC

clone size: NA
J gene: TRBJ1-5
D gene: NA
V gene: TRBV18
CDR3 protein: CASSPGQFNQPQHF
CDR3 DNA: TGTGCCAGCTCACCAGGCCAGTTCAATCAGCCCCAGCATTTT

clone size: few
J gene: TRBJ2-2
D gene: NA
V gene: TRBV2
CDR3 protein: CASIARANTGELFF
CDR3 DNA: TGTGCCAGCATCGCCAGGGCGAACACCGGGGAGCTGTTTTTT

clone size: NA
J gene: TRBJ1-2
D gene: NA
V gene: TRBV20-1
CDR3 protein: CSAPEGYGYTF
CDR3 DNA: TGCAGTGCCCCGGAGGGCTATGGCTACACCTTC

clone size: NA
J gene: TRBJ2-3
D gene: TRBD2
V gene: TRBV10-2
CDR3 protein: CASSESRWTSGEADTQYF
CDR3 DNA: TGCGCCAGCAGTGAGTCGAGATGGACTAGCGGGGAAGCAGATACGCAGTATTTT

clone size: few
J gene: TRBJ2-1
D gene: NA
V gene: TRBV5-1
CDR3 protein: CASRLVQNNEQFF
CDR3 DNA: TGCGCCAGCAGACTGGTACAGAACAATGAGCAGTTCTTC

clone size: few
J gene: TRBJ2-1
D gene: TRBD2
V gene: TRBV5-8
CDR3 protein: CASSAGTSDVNEQFF
CDR3 DNA: TGTGCCAGCAGCGCGGGGACTAGCGACGTAAATGAGCAGTTCTTC

clone size: NA
J gene: TRBJ1-1
D gene: NA
V gene: TRBV5-8
CDR3 protein: CASSLGQTEAFF
CDR3 DNA: TGTGCCAGCAGCTTGGGGCAGACTGAAGCTTTCTTT

clone size: few
J gene: TRBJ2-2
D gene: TRBD2
V gene: TRBV7-2
CDR3 protein: CASSLLRGGTGELFF
CDR3 DNA: TGTGCCAGCAGCTTATTGCGGGGGGGCACCGGGGAGCTGTTTTTT

clone size: NA
J gene: TRBJ1-4
D gene: NA
V gene: TRBV19
CDR3 protein: CASSRLATNEKLFF
CDR3 DNA: TGTGCCAGTAGCCGTTTAGCAACTAATGAAAAACTGTTTTTT

clone size: NA
J gene: TRBJ2-7
D gene: TRBD2
V gene: TRBV2
CDR3 protein: CASGLGTTEQYF
CDR3 DNA: TGTGCCAGCGGCCTAGGGACTACCGAGCAGTACTTC

clone size: NA
J gene: TRBJ1-2
D gene: TRBD1
V gene: TRBV2
CDR3 protein: CASRRTQGENGYTF
CDR3 DNA: TGTGCCAGCAGGAGAACACAGGGGGAGAATGGCTACACCTTC

clone size: few
J gene: TRBJ1-2
D gene: NA
V gene: TRBV6-2/TRBV6-3
CDR3 protein: CASSYSPYDYGYTF
CDR3 DNA: TGTGCCAGCAGTTACTCGCCCTACGACTATGGCTACACCTTC